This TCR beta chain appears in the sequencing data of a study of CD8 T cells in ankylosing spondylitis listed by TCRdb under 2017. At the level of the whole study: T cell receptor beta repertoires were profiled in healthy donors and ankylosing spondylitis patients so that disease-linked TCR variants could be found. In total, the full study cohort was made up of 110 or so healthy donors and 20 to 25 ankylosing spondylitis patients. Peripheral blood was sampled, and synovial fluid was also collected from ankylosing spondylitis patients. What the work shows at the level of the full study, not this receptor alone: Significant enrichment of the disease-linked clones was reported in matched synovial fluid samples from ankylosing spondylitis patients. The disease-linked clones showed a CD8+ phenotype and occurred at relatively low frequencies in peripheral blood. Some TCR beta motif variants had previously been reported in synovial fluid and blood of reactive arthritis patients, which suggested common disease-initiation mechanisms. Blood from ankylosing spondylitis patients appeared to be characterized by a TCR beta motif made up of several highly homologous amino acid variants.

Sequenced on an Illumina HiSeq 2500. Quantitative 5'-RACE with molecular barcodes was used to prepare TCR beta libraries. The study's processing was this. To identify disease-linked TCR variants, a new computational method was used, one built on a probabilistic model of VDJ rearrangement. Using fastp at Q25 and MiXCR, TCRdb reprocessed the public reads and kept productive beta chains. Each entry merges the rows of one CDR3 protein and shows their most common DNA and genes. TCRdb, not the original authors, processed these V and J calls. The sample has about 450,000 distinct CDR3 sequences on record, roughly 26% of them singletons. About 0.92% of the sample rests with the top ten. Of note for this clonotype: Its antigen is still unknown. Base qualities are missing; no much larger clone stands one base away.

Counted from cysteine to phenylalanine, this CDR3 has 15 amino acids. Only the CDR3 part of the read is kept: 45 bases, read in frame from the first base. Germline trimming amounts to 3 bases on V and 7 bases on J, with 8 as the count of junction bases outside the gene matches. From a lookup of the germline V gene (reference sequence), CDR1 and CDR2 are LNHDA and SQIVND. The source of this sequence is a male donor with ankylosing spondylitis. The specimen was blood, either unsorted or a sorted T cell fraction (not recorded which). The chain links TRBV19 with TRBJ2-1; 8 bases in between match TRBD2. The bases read TGTGCCAGTAGTATTGCCCTAGCGGGTGTGAATGAGCAGTTCTTC. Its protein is CASSIALAGVNEQFF.